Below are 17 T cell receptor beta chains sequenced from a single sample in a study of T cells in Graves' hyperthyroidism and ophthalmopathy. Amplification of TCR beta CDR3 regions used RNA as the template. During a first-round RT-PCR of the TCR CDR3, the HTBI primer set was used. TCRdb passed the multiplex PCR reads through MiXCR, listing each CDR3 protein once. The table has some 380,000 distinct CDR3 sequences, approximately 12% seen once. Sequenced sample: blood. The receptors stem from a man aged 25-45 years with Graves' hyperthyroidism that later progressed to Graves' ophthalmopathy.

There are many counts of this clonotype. This CDR3 is CASSFQDGSYEQYF. Written as DNA, the CDR3 is TGTGCCAGCAGTTTTCAGGACGGCTCCTACGAGCAGTACTTC. The gene calls are TRBV12-3 or TRBV12-4 and TRBJ2-7; D is ambiguous. There are 14 residues in the CDR3. V gave up 3 bases and J gave up 0 bases, with 9 bases separating them.

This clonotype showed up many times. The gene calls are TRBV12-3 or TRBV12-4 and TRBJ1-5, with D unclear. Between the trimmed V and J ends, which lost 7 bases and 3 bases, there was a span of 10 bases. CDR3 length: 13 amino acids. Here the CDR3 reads CASTKYINQPQHF. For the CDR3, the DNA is TGTGCCAGCACCAAGTACATCAATCAGCCCCAGCATTTT.

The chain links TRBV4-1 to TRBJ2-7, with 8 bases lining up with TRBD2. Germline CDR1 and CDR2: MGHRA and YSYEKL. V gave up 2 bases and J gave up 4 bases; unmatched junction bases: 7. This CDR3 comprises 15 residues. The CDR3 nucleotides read TGCGCCAGCAGCCAACACTTTGCGGGGGGTTACGAGCAGTACTTC. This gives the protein CASSQHFAGGYEQYF.

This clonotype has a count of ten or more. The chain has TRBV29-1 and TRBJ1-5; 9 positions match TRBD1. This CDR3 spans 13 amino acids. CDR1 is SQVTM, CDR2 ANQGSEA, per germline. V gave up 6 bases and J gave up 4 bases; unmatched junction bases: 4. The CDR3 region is CSVGTGHNQPQHF. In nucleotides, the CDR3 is TGCAGCGTAGGGACAGGGCATAATCAGCCCCAGCATTTT.

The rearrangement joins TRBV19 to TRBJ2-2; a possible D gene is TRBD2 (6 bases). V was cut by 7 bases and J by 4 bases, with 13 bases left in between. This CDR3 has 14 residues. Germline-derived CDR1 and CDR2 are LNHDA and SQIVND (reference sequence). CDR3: CASTRLGGTGELFF. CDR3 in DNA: TGTGCCAGTACCCGGTTGGGAGGCACCGGGGAGCTGTTTTTT.

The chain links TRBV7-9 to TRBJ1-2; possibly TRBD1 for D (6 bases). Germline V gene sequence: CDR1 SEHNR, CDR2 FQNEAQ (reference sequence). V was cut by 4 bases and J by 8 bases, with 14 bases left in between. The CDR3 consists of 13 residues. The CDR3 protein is CASSSGATLGYTF. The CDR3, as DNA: TGTGCCAGCAGCTCAGGGGCTACGTTAGGCTACACCTTC.

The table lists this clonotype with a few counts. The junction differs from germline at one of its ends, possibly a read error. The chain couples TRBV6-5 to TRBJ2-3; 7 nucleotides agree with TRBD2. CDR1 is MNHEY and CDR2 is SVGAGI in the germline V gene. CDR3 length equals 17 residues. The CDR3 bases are TGTGCCAGCAGTTACAGCCCGGCGGGAGTTAGCACAGATACGCGGTATTTT. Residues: CASSYSPAGVSTDTRYF.

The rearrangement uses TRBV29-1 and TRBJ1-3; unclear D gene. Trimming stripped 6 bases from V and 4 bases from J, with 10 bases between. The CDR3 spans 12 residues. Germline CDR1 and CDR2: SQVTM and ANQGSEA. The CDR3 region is CSVHELGNTIYF. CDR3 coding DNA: TGCAGCGTCCATGAACTGGGAAACACCATATATTTT. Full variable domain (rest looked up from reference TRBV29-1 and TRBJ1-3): SAVISQKPSRDICQRGTSLTIQCQVDSQVTMMFWYRQQPGQSLTLIATANQGSEATYESGFVIDKFPISRPNLTFSTLTVSNMSPEDSSIYLCSVHELGNTIYFGEGSWLTVV.

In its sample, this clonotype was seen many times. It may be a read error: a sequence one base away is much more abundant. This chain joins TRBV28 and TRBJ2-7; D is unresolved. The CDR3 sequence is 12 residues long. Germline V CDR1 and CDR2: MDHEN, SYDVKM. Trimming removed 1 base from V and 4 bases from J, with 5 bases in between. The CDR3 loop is CASSLSEYEQYF. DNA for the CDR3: TGTGCCAGCAGTTTATCAGAGTACGAGCAGTACTTC.

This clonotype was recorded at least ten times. CDR3 nucleotides: TGTGCCACCAGTGATTTCGCAGGGGCCGAAGAGACCCAGTACTTC. Its protein is CATSDFAGAEETQYF. The J gene is TRBJ2-5, the V gene TRBV24-1; weak D call: TRBD1 (6 bases). CDR3 length: 15 residues. V lost 1 base to trimming and J lost 3 bases, with 11 bases between them. The germline V gene encodes CDR1 KGHDR and CDR2 SFDVKD.

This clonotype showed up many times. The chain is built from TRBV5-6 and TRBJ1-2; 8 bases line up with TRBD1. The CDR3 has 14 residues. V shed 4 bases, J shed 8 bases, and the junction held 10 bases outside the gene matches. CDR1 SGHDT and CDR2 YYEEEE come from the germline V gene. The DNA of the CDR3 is TGTGCCAGCAGCACCGGACAGGGCGCCTGGGGCTACACCTTC. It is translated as CASSTGQGAWGYTF.

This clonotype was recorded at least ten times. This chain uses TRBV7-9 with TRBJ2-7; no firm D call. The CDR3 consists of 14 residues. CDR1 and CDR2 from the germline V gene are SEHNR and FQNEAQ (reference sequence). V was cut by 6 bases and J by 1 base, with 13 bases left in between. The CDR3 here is CASSSTGRSYEQYF. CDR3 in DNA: TGTGCCAGCAGTTCTACGGGCAGGTCCTACGAGCAGTACTTC. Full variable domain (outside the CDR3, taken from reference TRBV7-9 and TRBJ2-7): DTGVSQNPRHKITKRGQNVTFRCDPISEHNRLYWYRQTLGQGPEFLTYFQNEAQLEKSRLLSDRFSAERPKGSFSTLEIQRTEQGDSAMYLCASSSTGRSYEQYFGPGTRLTVT.

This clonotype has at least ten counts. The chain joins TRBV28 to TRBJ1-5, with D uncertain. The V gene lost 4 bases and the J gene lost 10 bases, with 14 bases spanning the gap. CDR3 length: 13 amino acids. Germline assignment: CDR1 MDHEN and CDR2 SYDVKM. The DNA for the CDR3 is TGTGCCAGCAGTTCGTATCCCTGGTTTCCCCAGCATTTT. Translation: CASSSYPWFPQHF.

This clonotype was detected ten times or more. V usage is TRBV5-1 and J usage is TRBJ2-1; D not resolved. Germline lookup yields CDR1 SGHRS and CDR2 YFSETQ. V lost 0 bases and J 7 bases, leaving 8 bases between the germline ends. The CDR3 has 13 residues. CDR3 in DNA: TGCGCCAGCAGCTTGGATGCCCTGAATGAGCAGTTCTTC. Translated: CASSLDALNEQFF.

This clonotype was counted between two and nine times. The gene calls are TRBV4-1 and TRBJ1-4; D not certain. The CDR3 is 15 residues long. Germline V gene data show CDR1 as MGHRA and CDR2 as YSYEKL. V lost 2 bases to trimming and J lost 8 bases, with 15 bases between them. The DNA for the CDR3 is TGCGCCAGCAGCCAACTAAGGAGCTGGGGAGAAAAACTGTTTTTT. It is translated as CASSQLRSWGEKLFF.

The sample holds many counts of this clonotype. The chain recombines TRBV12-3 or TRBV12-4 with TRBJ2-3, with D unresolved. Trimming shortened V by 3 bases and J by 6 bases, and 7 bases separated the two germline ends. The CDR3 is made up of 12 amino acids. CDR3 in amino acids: CASSFVRDTQYF. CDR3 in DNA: TGTGCCAGCAGTTTTGTCCGGGATACGCAGTATTTT.

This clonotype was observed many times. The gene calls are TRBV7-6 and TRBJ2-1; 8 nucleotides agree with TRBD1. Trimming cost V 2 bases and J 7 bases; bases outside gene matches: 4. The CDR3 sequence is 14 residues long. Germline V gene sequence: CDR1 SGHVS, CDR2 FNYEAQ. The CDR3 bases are TGTGCCAGCAGCTTATTTCAGGGGGCAAATGAGCAGTTCTTC. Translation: CASSLFQGANEQFF.